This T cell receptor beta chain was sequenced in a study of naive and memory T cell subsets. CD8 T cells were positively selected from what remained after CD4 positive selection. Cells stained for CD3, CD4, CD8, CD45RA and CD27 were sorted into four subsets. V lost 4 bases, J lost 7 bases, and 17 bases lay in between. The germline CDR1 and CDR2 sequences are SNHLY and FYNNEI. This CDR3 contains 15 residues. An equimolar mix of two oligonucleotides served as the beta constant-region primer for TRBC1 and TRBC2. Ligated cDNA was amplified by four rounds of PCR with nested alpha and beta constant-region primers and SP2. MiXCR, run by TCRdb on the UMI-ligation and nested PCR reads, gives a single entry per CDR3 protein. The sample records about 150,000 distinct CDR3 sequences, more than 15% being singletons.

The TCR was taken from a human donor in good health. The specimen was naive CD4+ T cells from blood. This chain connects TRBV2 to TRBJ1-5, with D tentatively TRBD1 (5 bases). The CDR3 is CASSAVVKGAQPQHF. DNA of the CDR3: TGTGCCAGCAGTGCGGTGGTCAAAGGGGCCCAGCCCCAGCATTTT.